This TCR beta chain was captured by sequencing in a study of blood T cell repertoires in COVID-19. Overall study context: The United States, Italy and Spain provided the acute and convalescent COVID-19 samples. Sources were T cells, B-cell-depleted T cells, or PBMCs; the material itself was cDNA or gDNA.

This CDR3 is 16 amino acids long. Germline values: CDR1 SGHTA, CDR2 FQGNSA. With 1 base clipped from V and 2 bases from J, the junction kept 1 base outside the gene matches. Notes on this clone: The sample contains more than one DNA sequence encoding this CDR3.

In the authors' methods: Amplification of reference gene primers was used by the study to estimate nucleated cell counts. Data came from immunoSEQ multiplex PCR; TCRdb stores just in-frame clones and leaves some out. D and trimming come from the DNA, and the V and J calls and clone size come from that table. The sample lists a few hundred thousand clones, 87% occurring once. The sequence was collected from a woman in her 50s who had recovered from COVID-19. The sequencing input was peripheral blood. This chain connects TRBV7-2 to TRBJ2-5, with TRBD2 matching 13 bases. CDR3: CASSLGLAGGQETQYF. The CDR3 DNA reads TGTGCCAGCAGCTTAGGACTAGCGGGGGGTCAAGAGACCCAGTACTTC.